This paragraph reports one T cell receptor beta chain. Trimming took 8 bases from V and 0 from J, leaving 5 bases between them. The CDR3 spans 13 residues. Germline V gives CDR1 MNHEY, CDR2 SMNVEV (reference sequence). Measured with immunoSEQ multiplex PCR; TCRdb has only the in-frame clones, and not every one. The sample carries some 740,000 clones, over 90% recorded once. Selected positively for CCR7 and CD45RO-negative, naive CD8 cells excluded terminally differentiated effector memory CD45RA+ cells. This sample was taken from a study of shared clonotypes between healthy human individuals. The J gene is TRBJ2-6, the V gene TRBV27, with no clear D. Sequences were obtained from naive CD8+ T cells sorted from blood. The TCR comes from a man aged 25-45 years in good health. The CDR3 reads CASGYSGANVLTF. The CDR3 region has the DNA TGTGCCAGCGGATACTCTGGGGCCAACGTCCTGACTTTC. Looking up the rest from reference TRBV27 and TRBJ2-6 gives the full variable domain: EAQVTQNPRYLITVTGKKLTVTCSQNMNHEYMSWYRQDPGLGLRQIYYSMNVEVTDKGDVPEGYKVSRKEKRNFPLILESPSPNQTSLYFCASGYSGANVLTFGAGSRLTVL.